The 14 T cell receptor beta chains below were found in one sample sequenced in a study of CXCR3-negative and CXCR3-positive naive CD8 T cells. UMI-labeled TRB cDNA libraries were prepared by 5' RACE. From its re-call of the 5' RACE reads, TCRdb lists each CDR3 protein once, without DNA. Its table records roughly 30,000 distinct CDR3 sequences. The source material was memory CD8+ T cells from blood. The receptor set was obtained from a human donor in good health. Some clones in this sample may be carry-over from other donors' samples.

The chain links TRBV6-2 or TRBV6-3 to TRBJ2-5. This CDR3 region has 11 residues. CDR1 is MNHEY and CDR2 is SVGEGT in the germline V gene. CDR3: CASSYDETQCF.

This rearrangement joins TRBV5-4 to TRBJ2-5. From germline, CDR1 is SGHNT and CDR2 YYREEE (reference sequence). This CDR3 contains 15 residues. CDR3 amino acids: CASSLGREGLETQYF.

The rearrangement links TRBV7-9 to TRBJ2-1. Germline V CDR1 and CDR2: SEHNR, FQNEAQ (reference sequence). The CDR3 runs 14 residues. CDR3 sequence: CASSLGGRYNEQFF.

The chain has TRBV20-1 and TRBJ2-7. Germline lookup yields CDR1 DFQATT and CDR2 SNEGSKA (reference sequence). The CDR3 runs 11 residues. CDR3: CSARDPWEQYF.

This rearrangement joins TRBV11-2 to TRBJ1-1. The length of the CDR3 is 12 residues. The germline V gene has CDR1 SGHAT and CDR2 FQNNGV. CDR3 residues: CASRGMNTEAFF.

This rearrangement joins TRBV27 to TRBJ2-7; TCRdb's assignment of TRBD2 cannot be checked, as there is no DNA. The germline gives CDR1 MNHEY, CDR2 SMNVEV (reference sequence). The CDR3 contains 14 residues. CDR3 protein: CASSFSGPAYEQYF.

This chain uses TRBV4-1 with TRBJ2-5; TCRdb gives TRBD2 as the D gene, but with no DNA this cannot be confirmed. CDR1 is MGHRA, CDR2 YSYEKL, per germline. This CDR3 comprises 18 residues. CDR3 sequence: CASSQDDSSGPPTGTQYF.

V gene TRBV7-9 combines with J gene TRBJ2-3; TCRdb selects TRBD2, and the lack of DNA leaves this call unchecked. The CDR3 consists of 16 residues. Germline V lookup: CDR1 SEHNR, CDR2 FQNEAQ (reference sequence). CDR3 region: CASSCPERDTTDTQYF. Combining the CDR3 with reference TRBV7-9 and TRBJ2-3 gives the whole variable domain DTGVSQNPRHKITKRGQNVTFRCDPISEHNRLYWYRQTLGQGPEFLTYFQNEAQLEKSRLLSDRFSAERPKGSFSTLEIQRTEQGDSAMYLCASSCPERDTTDTQYFGPGTRLTVL.

The chain recombines TRBV29-1 with TRBJ2-1; TCRdb's D gene call, TRBD1, goes unchecked for lack of DNA. The CDR3 spans 13 residues. Germline assignment: CDR1 SQVTM and CDR2 ANQGSEA. This CDR3 is CSVERDRYNEQFF.

The chain combines TRBV29-1 with TRBJ2-7. This CDR3 is built from 11 residues. Germline CDR1 SQVTM, CDR2 ANQGSEA. The chain's CDR3 is CSVGGSYEQYF.

This sequence joins TRBV15 and TRBJ2-7. The germline V gene encodes CDR1 LNHNV and CDR2 YYDKDF (reference sequence). The CDR3 runs 14 residues. The CDR3: CATSRGEERSEQYF. Looking up the rest from reference TRBV15 and TRBJ2-7 gives the full variable domain: DAMVIQNPRYQVTQFGKPVTLSCSQTLNHNVMYWYQQKSSQAPKLLFHYYDKDFNNEADTPDNFQSRRPNTSFCFLDIRSPGLGDTAMYLCATSRGEERSEQYFGPGTRLTVT.

The chain employs TRBV6-6 and TRBJ2-3. This CDR3 has 16 residues. CDR1 is MNHNY and CDR2 is SVGAGI in the germline V gene (reference sequence). The CDR3: CASSYWESISTDTQYF.

The chain uses TRBV6-2 or TRBV6-3 and TRBJ2-1; TCRdb calls TRBD1, which cannot be checked without DNA. The CDR3 runs to 16 residues. Germline CDR1 is MNHEY and CDR2 is SVGEGT. The CDR3 here is CASSYSTGARGNEQFF.

The chain recombines TRBV20-1 with TRBJ1-5. This CDR3 region has 12 residues. Per germline, CDR1 DFQATT and CDR2 SNEGSKA (reference sequence). CDR3 sequence reads: CSGAGGNQPQHF.